The T cell receptor beta chain described here comes from a study of T cells in Graves' hyperthyroidism and ophthalmopathy. General study results and limits: In validation, the model predicted ophthalmopathy. These predictions came a median approximately six months before onset.

Graves' hyperthyroidism was deemed stable given no ophthalmopathy progression within 18 months. Exclusion criteria comprised uncontrolled infection, other autoimmune disease, pregnancy or lactation. PBMCs came from around 9.7 ml fresh peripheral blood. A note on this clonotype: What it recognizes is unknown.

V was shortened by 2 bases and J by 0 bases, with 9 bases between the two germline ends. Germline loops: CDR1 KGHSH, CDR2 LQKENI. This CDR3 contains 15 residues. There were TCR beta CDR3 regions amplified from RNA transcripts. The HTBI primer set served for first-round RT-PCR of the TCR CDR3. TCRdb passed the multiplex PCR reads through MiXCR, listing each CDR3 protein once. The table shows 370,000 or so distinct CDR3 sequences, with approximately 25% occurring only once. Material for sequencing was blood. The TCR sequence derives from a man aged 45 to 65 with Graves' hyperthyroidism. The V and J genes are TRBV18 and TRBJ2-3; TRBD2 is a possible D gene (6 bases). The CDR3 here is CASSPSSVSTDTQYF. CDR3 nucleotide sequence: TGTGCCAGCTCACCATCTAGCGTTAGCACAGATACGCAGTATTTT.